This T cell receptor (beta chain) was captured by sequencing in a study of post-analysis software for immune sequencing data. Overall study: The courses of disease that were included comprised relapsing-remitting, secondary progressive and progressive-relapsing multiple sclerosis.

In the case of this clonotype: The antigen is not known.

General study findings and limits: Controls had lower frequencies than patients of about 5 TRBV segments, which included TRBV5-6, TRBV5-1 and TRBV20-1. Analysis by F measure revealed that same-batch samples clustered strongly together. A significant reduction in normalized Chao1 diversity was observed in multiple sclerosis patients versus controls.

With 0 bases removed from V and 8 bases from J, the gap between germline ends came to 11 bases. This CDR3 has 13 residues. Germline CDR1 reads GTSNPN; CDR2 reads SVGIG (reference sequence). Each TCR beta cDNA library carried unique molecular identifiers. About 500,000 cDNA molecules were obtained per 1 to 10 million input T cells. Via MiXCR, TCRdb re-called the PCR reads, giving one row per CDR3 protein. The sample has hundreds of thousands of distinct CDR3 sequences; around 64% are singletons. What was sequenced was blood. This clonotype was obtained from a girl aged 2 to 10 with multiple sclerosis. The J gene is TRBJ2-1, the V gene TRBV30, with D hard to call. This CDR3 reads CAWSVTGYDEQFF. The CDR3 bases are TGTGCCTGGAGTGTTACCGGGTACGATGAGCAGTTCTTC.